This TCR beta chain was sequenced in a study of identifying expanded T cells in peripheral blood. Germline values: CDR1 SGHNT, CDR2 YYREEE (reference sequence). Trimming stripped 4 bases from V and 1 base from J, with 5 bases between. This CDR3 has 12 residues. Study results and caveats: Variance in clone template counts between approximately 2-week samples significantly increased with total template count across all healthy donors.

Clones were read by immunoSEQ multiplex PCR, and TCRdb kept only the in-frame ones, dropping some. The table lists 65,000 to 95,000 clones, less than 90% of them singletons. Turning to this clone: Its antigen is undetermined.

The clonotype comes from a person aged 18 to 75 in good health. The rearrangement joins TRBV5-4 to TRBJ1-2; D not certain. The sequencing sample was made of blood. DNA for the CDR3: TGTGCCAGCAGCCCCTATAACTATGGCTACACCTTC. Protein: CASSPYNYGYTF.